The rows below give T cell receptor beta chains drawn from one sample of a study of shared clonotypes between healthy human individuals. TCRdb keeps only in-frame clones here, not all; method: immunoSEQ multiplex PCR. The repertoire holds about 2.1 million clones, with roughly 93% as singletons. Sequencing was performed on naive CD8+ T cells from PBMCs. All receptors come from a man younger than 35 in good health. Some clones in this sample may be carry-over from other donors' samples. CDR3s include the opening cysteine and the closing phenylalanine or tryptophan. A D gene is named only where the DNA matches it firmly. A row's size may be missing; if present it is once, few, many or a size class.

v_gene: TRBV2; abundance: few; d_gene: TRBD1; j_gene: TRBJ2-7; CDR3nt: TGTGCCAGCAGTCCTCCGGGACAGGGAATTGCCTACGAGCAGTACTTC; CDR3aa: CASSPPGQGIAYEQYF
v_gene: TRBV27; abundance: NA; d_gene: NA; j_gene: TRBJ2-1; CDR3nt: TGTGCCAGCAGTTTAACTGGAGGAGGGCTAATTAAGCAGTTCTTC; CDR3aa: CASSLTGGGLIKQFF
v_gene: TRBV27; abundance: NA; d_gene: TRBD1; j_gene: TRBJ2-7; CDR3nt: TGTGCCAGCAGTCCACTCGGGACAGGATCGGCCTACGAGCAGTACTTC; CDR3aa: CASSPLGTGSAYEQYF
v_gene: TRBV2; abundance: once; d_gene: TRBD2; j_gene: TRBJ2-7; CDR3nt: TGTGCCAGCGGCGGGGGTTACGAGCAGTACTTC; CDR3aa: CASGGGYEQYF
v_gene: TRBV19; abundance: NA; d_gene: TRBD1; j_gene: TRBJ1-1; CDR3nt: TGTGCCAGTAAGGACAGGGGGTCGATGAACACTGAAGCTTTCTTT; CDR3aa: CASKDRGSMNTEAFF
v_gene: TRBV27; abundance: NA; d_gene: NA; j_gene: TRBJ2-2; CDR3nt: TGTGCCAGCAGTTTTGAGCGGGCGAACACCGGGGAGCTGTTTTTT; CDR3aa: CASSFERANTGELFF
v_gene: TRBV7-9; abundance: NA; d_gene: NA; j_gene: TRBJ2-7; CDR3nt: TGTGCCAGCAGCTGGACAAAGACCTACGAGCAGTACTTC; CDR3aa: CASSWTKTYEQYF
v_gene: TRBV9; abundance: NA; d_gene: NA; j_gene: TRBJ1-2; CDR3nt: TGTGCCAGCAGCGGAGACAGCCTATTATCGGGCTACACCTTC; CDR3aa: CASSGDSLLSGYTF
v_gene: TRBV7-2; abundance: NA; d_gene: TRBD2; j_gene: TRBJ2-1; CDR3nt: TGTGCCAGCAGCTTTACTAGCGGGTATCCCAATGAGCAGTTCTTC; CDR3aa: CASSFTSGYPNEQFF
v_gene: TRBV4-1; abundance: NA; d_gene: NA; j_gene: TRBJ2-5; CDR3nt: TGCGCCAGCAGCCAAGTAGGGAGGAACCAAGAGACCCAGTACTTC; CDR3aa: CASSQVGRNQETQYF
v_gene: TRBV5-8; abundance: NA; d_gene: TRBD1; j_gene: TRBJ1-1; CDR3nt: TGTGCCAGCAGCTGGGGACAGGGAGGAAACACTGAAGCTTTCTTT; CDR3aa: CASSWGQGGNTEAFF
v_gene: TRBV6-5; abundance: NA; d_gene: NA; j_gene: TRBJ2-7; CDR3nt: TGTGCCAGCAGTTACTCGGCCGACTACGAGCAGTACTTC; CDR3aa: CASSYSADYEQYF
v_gene: TRBV6-5; abundance: NA; d_gene: TRBD1; j_gene: TRBJ1-4; CDR3nt: TGTGCCAGCGCCGGGACAGGGGGCGAAAAACTGTTTTTT; CDR3aa: CASAGTGGEKLFF
v_gene: TRBV27; abundance: NA; d_gene: TRBD2; j_gene: TRBJ2-1; CDR3nt: TGTGCCAGCAGTTCTCCCATGTTGGGGGGAGTAGCGGGATACAATGAGCAGTTCTTC; CDR3aa: CASSSPMLGGVAGYNEQFF
v_gene: TRBV12-5; abundance: NA; d_gene: NA; j_gene: TRBJ2-7; CDR3nt: TGTGCTAGTGCGCCCGACAGCTCCTACGAGCAGTACTTC; CDR3aa: CASAPDSSYEQYF
v_gene: TRBV5-1; abundance: NA; d_gene: TRBD2; j_gene: TRBJ2-1; CDR3nt: TGCGCCAGCAGCCCTTCGAGCGGGAGTGCGAATGAGCAGTTCTTC; CDR3aa: CASSPSSGSANEQFF
v_gene: TRBV13; abundance: NA; d_gene: NA; j_gene: TRBJ2-7; CDR3nt: TGTGCCAGCAGCTTCACCGGGACGGCAAACTCCTACGAGCAGTACTTC; CDR3aa: CASSFTGTANSYEQYF
v_gene: TRBV6-1; abundance: NA; d_gene: NA; j_gene: TRBJ2-1; CDR3nt: TGTGCCAGCAGTGAAATAGGGCTAGACTATGAGCAGTTCTTC; CDR3aa: CASSEIGLDYEQFF
v_gene: TRBV27; abundance: NA; d_gene: TRBD1; j_gene: TRBJ1-4; CDR3nt: TGTGCCAGCAGACCGGGACAGGGGACCAAAGAGGGTAATGAAAAACTGTTTTTT; CDR3aa: CASRPGQGTKEGNEKLFF
v_gene: TRBV7-9; abundance: NA; d_gene: NA; j_gene: TRBJ1-3; CDR3nt: TGTGCCAGCAGCTTCTTCCCCCGGGGGGATTCTGGAAACACCATATATTTT; CDR3aa: CASSFFPRGDSGNTIYF
v_gene: TRBV7-8; abundance: NA; d_gene: NA; j_gene: TRBJ2-2; CDR3nt: TGTGCCAGCGAGTCTCAGGGGTGGAACACCGGGGAGCTGTTTTTT; CDR3aa: CASESQGWNTGELFF
v_gene: TRBV5-1; abundance: NA; d_gene: TRBD2; j_gene: TRBJ2-5; CDR3nt: TGCGCCAGCAGCCCGGGGCCCCCGGGACTAGCGGGGGGAGCCCAGTACTTC; CDR3aa: CASSPGPPGLAGGAQYF
v_gene: TRBV2; abundance: once; d_gene: NA; j_gene: TRBJ2-7; CDR3nt: TGTGCCAGCAAGACAGCGTACGAGCAGTACTTC; CDR3aa: CASKTAYEQYF
v_gene: TRBV7-8; abundance: NA; d_gene: NA; j_gene: TRBJ1-5; CDR3nt: TGTGCCAGCAGCTTAGTCCAGGGAATATATAGCAATCAGCCCCAGCATTTT; CDR3aa: CASSLVQGIYSNQPQHF
v_gene: TRBV19; abundance: NA; d_gene: TRBD2; j_gene: TRBJ2-1; CDR3nt: TGTGCCAGTAGTATAGACACTAGCGGCTACAATGAGCAGTTCTTC; CDR3aa: CASSIDTSGYNEQFF
v_gene: TRBV6-1; abundance: NA; d_gene: NA; j_gene: TRBJ1-5; CDR3nt: TGTGCCAGCAGTGGTCCAGTGATTGGTTTGGAGCCCCAGCATTTT; CDR3aa: CASSGPVIGLEPQHF
v_gene: TRBV5-6; abundance: NA; d_gene: TRBD1; j_gene: TRBJ2-3; CDR3nt: TGTGCCAGCAGCTTGGAGGGGGCCAGCCGCACAGATACGCAGTATTTT; CDR3aa: CASSLEGASRTDTQYF
v_gene: TRBV11-2; abundance: NA; d_gene: NA; j_gene: TRBJ2-3; CDR3nt: TGTGCCAGCAGCTTAGACGGACACCCCAACACAGATACGCAGTATTTT; CDR3aa: CASSLDGHPNTDTQYF
v_gene: TRBV4-3; abundance: NA; d_gene: TRBD2; j_gene: TRBJ2-1; CDR3nt: TGCGCCAGCAGCCAAAATCCCCCATTGGGGAGCGGGAGATACAATGAGCAGTTCTTC; CDR3aa: CASSQNPPLGSGRYNEQFF
v_gene: TRBV7-8; abundance: NA; d_gene: NA; j_gene: TRBJ2-7; CDR3nt: TGTGCCAGCAGCCCTCCCGGGGTGGGGCTGCGGGAGCAGTACTTC; CDR3aa: CASSPPGVGLREQYF
v_gene: TRBV27; abundance: NA; d_gene: NA; j_gene: TRBJ2-7; CDR3nt: TGTGCCAGCAGTCCCGGGGACGGGACAAAATACGAGCAGTACTTC; CDR3aa: CASSPGDGTKYEQYF
v_gene: TRBV7-9; abundance: NA; d_gene: TRBD1; j_gene: TRBJ1-3; CDR3nt: TGTGCCAGCAGCCCCCCGACAGGGGACGGAAACACCATATATTTT; CDR3aa: CASSPPTGDGNTIYF
v_gene: TRBV5-8; abundance: NA; d_gene: NA; j_gene: TRBJ2-3; CDR3nt: TGTGCCAGCAGGACCTACCAGGGAGGCACAGATACGCAGTATTTT; CDR3aa: CASRTYQGGTDTQYF
v_gene: TRBV4-1; abundance: NA; d_gene: TRBD2; j_gene: TRBJ2-3; CDR3nt: TGCGCCAGCAGCCAACCCCGGGGAGTGCGGAGCGGGAGGGCGACAGATACGCAGTATTTT; CDR3aa: CASSQPRGVRSGRATDTQYF
v_gene: TRBV25-1; abundance: once; d_gene: NA; j_gene: TRBJ2-7; CDR3nt: TGTGCCAGCAGTGGCGGACATACCTACGAGCAGTACTTC; CDR3aa: CASSGGHTYEQYF
v_gene: TRBV5-1; abundance: NA; d_gene: NA; j_gene: TRBJ1-5; CDR3nt: TGCGCCAGCAGCTTGGGGGGTTATAGCAATCAGCCCCAGCATTTT; CDR3aa: CASSLGGYSNQPQHF
v_gene: TRBV5-6; abundance: NA; d_gene: NA; j_gene: TRBJ2-7; CDR3nt: TGTGCCAGTGGGGTTCTCGAAAGTTACGAGCAGTACTTC; CDR3aa: CASGVLESYEQYF
v_gene: TRBV28; abundance: once; d_gene: NA; j_gene: TRBJ2-3; CDR3nt: TGTGCCAGCAGGTCAGGGGCGCCCGGGAGCGGGATCACAGATACGCAGTATTTT; CDR3aa: CASRSGAPGSGITDTQYF
v_gene: TRBV21-1; abundance: NA; d_gene: NA; j_gene: TRBJ1-3; CDR3nt: TGTGCCAGCAGCAAAGGGGCAGGGTCCAAAAGCTCTGGAAACACCATATATTTT; CDR3aa: CASSKGAGSKSSGNTIYF
v_gene: TRBV25-1; abundance: NA; d_gene: NA; j_gene: TRBJ1-1; CDR3nt: TGTGCCAGCAGTGAATGGGGCGGGACTGAAGCTTTCTTT; CDR3aa: CASSEWGGTEAFF
v_gene: TRBV7-9; abundance: NA; d_gene: NA; j_gene: TRBJ1-5; CDR3nt: TGTGCCAGCAGTTGGAGCAATCAGCCCCAGCATTTT; CDR3aa: CASSWSNQPQHF